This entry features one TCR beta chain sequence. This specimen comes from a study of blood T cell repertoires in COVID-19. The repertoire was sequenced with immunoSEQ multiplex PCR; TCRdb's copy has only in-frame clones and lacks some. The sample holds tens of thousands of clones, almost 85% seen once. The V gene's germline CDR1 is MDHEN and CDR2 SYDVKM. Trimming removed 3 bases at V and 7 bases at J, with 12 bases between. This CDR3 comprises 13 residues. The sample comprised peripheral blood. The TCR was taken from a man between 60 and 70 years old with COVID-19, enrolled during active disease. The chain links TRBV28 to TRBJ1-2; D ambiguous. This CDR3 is CASSFGDVGGYTF. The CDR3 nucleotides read TGTGCCAGCAGTTTCGGGGATGTCGGTGGCTACACCTTC.